A single sample gave rise to the 28 T cell receptor beta chains below, sequenced in a study of PD-1 blockade in classical Hodgkin lymphoma. There was relapse after autologous stem cell transplantation in every patient, and there was variation in brentuximab vedotin exposure. TCRdb keeps only in-frame clones here, not all; method: immunoSEQ multiplex PCR. The table records around 40,000 clones, about 79% of them present only once. The sequences come from peripheral blood mononuclear cells (PBMCs), collected at baseline. The receptors here all came from a human donor with classical Hodgkin lymphoma.

The chain recombines TRBV2 with TRBJ2-1; TRBD2 aligns across 9 bases. J gave up 8 bases and V 0 bases, and 8 bases lay outside the gene matches. Germline CDR1 and CDR2: SNHLY and FYNNEI. CDR3 length: 16 amino acids. CDR3 amino acids: CASSEAAGGPLYEQFF. In nucleotides, the CDR3 is TGTGCCAGCAGTGAAGCGGCGGGAGGGCCGCTTTATGAGCAGTTCTTC.

The chain joins TRBV9 to TRBJ2-7, with no clear D. Trimming left V 4 bases short and J 7 bases short, with 18 bases between. CDR1 is SGDLS, CDR2 YYNGEE, per germline. The CDR3 runs to 14 residues. CDR3: CASSPEPSLGEQYF. CDR3 bases: TGTGCCAGCAGCCCCGAGCCCTCTCTGGGGGAGCAGTACTTC.

A few counts support this clone. V gene TRBV6-4 combines with J gene TRBJ2-1; 9 nucleotides agree with TRBD2. Germline CDR1 MRHNA, CDR2 SNTAGT. The CDR3 is 15 residues long. Trimming cost V 4 bases and J 6 bases; bases outside gene matches: 7. Written as DNA, the CDR3 is TGTGCCAGCAGTGCCGCCGGGACTAGCCCCAATGAGCAGTTCTTC. It is translated as CASSAAGTSPNEQFF.

V usage is TRBV11-3 and J usage is TRBJ2-3; possibly TRBD1 for D (6 bases). Germline V gives CDR1 SGHNT, CDR2 YENEEA. V was pared by 5 bases and J by 7 bases, with 19 bases between. This CDR3 has 15 amino acids. This CDR3 reads CASSPLRGSTNTQYF. CDR3 bases: TGTGCCAGCAGCCCCCTCAGGGGCTCGACGAATACGCAGTATTTT.

The V gene is TRBV18, the J gene TRBJ2-7; weak D call: TRBD1 (6 bases). Germline values: CDR1 KGHSH, CDR2 LQKENI. This CDR3 has 15 residues. Trimming took 2 bases from V and 3 from J, leaving 14 bases between them. CDR3 sequence (DNA): TGTGCCAGCTCACCATTCACACAGGGCGGCTACGAGCAGTACTTC. Its protein product is CASSPFTQGGYEQYF. The full variable domain, in which reference TRBV18 and TRBJ2-7 provide the parts outside the CDR3, is NAGVMQNPRHLVRRRGQEARLRCSPMKGHSHVYWYRQLPEEGLKFMVYLQKENIIDESGMPKERFSAEFPKEGPSILRIQQVVRGDSAAYFCASSPFTQGGYEQYFGPGTRLTVT.

V and J are TRBV6-6 and TRBJ2-7; 10 bases are a match to TRBD1. Per the germline V gene, CDR1 is MNHNY and CDR2 is SVGAGI (reference sequence). The CDR3 runs 15 residues. V lost 6 bases and J lost 4; bases outside the gene matches: 9. The CDR3 DNA is TGTGCCAGCAGATCCCTTAAGGACAGGGGGTACGAGCAGTACTTC. It codes for CASRSLKDRGYEQYF.

Of note for this clone: A junction end diverges from the germline sequence, so it may reflect a read error. The J gene is TRBJ2-7, the V gene TRBV11-2, with D possibly being TRBD2 (7 bases). This CDR3 is built from 15 residues. Germline V gene sequence: CDR1 SGHAT, CDR2 FQNNGV. In DNA form, the CDR3 reads TGCGCCAGCAGCCAAGAACGGGGGGCCCGCTACGAGCAGTACTTC. It encodes CASSQERGARYEQYF.

The gene calls are TRBV4-3 and TRBJ2-7; D call uncertain. Trimming removed 0 bases at V and 2 bases at J, with 14 bases between. This CDR3 comprises 16 residues. Germline values: CDR1 LGHNA, CDR2 YSLEER. CDR3 amino acids: CASSQEARGFPYEQYF. For the CDR3, the DNA is TGCGCCAGCAGCCAAGAGGCTCGCGGTTTCCCCTACGAGCAGTACTTC.

The chain is built from TRBV27 and TRBJ2-1, with D possibly TRBD1 on 6 matching bases. The CDR3 contains 13 residues. From germline, CDR1 is MNHEY and CDR2 SMNVEV (reference sequence). Deletions cut 2 bases from V and 7 bases from J, with 9 bases between. The DNA for the CDR3 is TGTGCCAGCAGTTTAGAGGGGGTTAATGAGCAGTTCTTC. Translating gives CASSLEGVNEQFF.

The rearrangement uses TRBV9 and TRBJ1-3; weak D call: TRBD1 (5 bases). There are 15 residues in the CDR3. CDR1 and CDR2 (germline): SGDLS, YYNGEE. Between the trimmed V and J ends, which lost 3 bases and 0 bases, there was a span of 10 bases. The CDR3 here is CASSDGTLSGNTIYF. The CDR3 coding sequence is TGTGCCAGCAGCGACGGGACTCTCTCTGGAAACACCATATATTTT.

This CDR3 reads CASSLSPLRGSDDSSYEQYF. For the CDR3, the DNA is TGTGCCAGCAGCTTAAGCCCCCTCCGCGGGTCAGACGATAGCTCCTACGAGCAGTACTTC. J is TRBJ2-7 and V is TRBV13; maybe TRBD2 (5 bases). The CDR3 loop spans 20 amino acids. The V gene lost 2 bases and the J gene lost 0 bases, with 26 bases spanning the gap. Germline V gives CDR1 PRHDT, CDR2 FYEKMQ (reference sequence). The whole variable domain, remainder taken from reference TRBV13 and TRBJ2-7, is AAGVIQSPRHLIKEKRETATLKCYPIPRHDTVYWYQQGPGQDPQFLISFYEKMQSDKGSIPDRFSAQQFSDYHSELNMSSLELGDSALYFCASSLSPLRGSDDSSYEQYFGPGTRLTVT.

The chain employs TRBV2 and TRBJ1-4; 7 nucleotides agree with TRBD1. CDR1 is SNHLY, CDR2 FYNNEI, per germline. This CDR3 is 16 amino acids long. The V gene end was trimmed by 3 bases and the J gene end by 4 bases; junction bases not matched to a gene: 8. In nucleotides, the CDR3 is TGTGCCAGCAGTGATCCCCGACAGGGAGGTAATGAAAAACTGTTTTTT. Protein: CASSDPRQGGNEKLFF.

This chain joins TRBV10-1 and TRBJ1-5; D is unresolved. The V gene lost 7 bases and the J gene lost 11 bases, with 12 bases spanning the gap. This CDR3 has 11 amino acids. Germline V CDR1 and CDR2: WNHNN, SYGVQD (reference sequence). CDR3 nucleotides: TGCGCCAGCATCGGGTCGTGGTCCCAGCATTTT. Translation: CASIGSWSQHF.

The chain has TRBV18 and TRBJ2-5; D remains unclear. Looked up from germline, CDR1 is KGHSH and CDR2 is LQKENI. V dropped 3 bases and J dropped 5 bases, with 7 bases sitting between them. CDR3 length equals 12 residues. CDR3 nucleotide sequence: TGTGCCAGCTCACCCATCGATGAGACCCAGTACTTC. This translates into CASSPIDETQYF.

This chain links TRBV2 with TRBJ1-2; perhaps TRBD1 as D (5 bases). The CDR3 is 13 amino acids. Germline V gene sequence: CDR1 SNHLY, CDR2 FYNNEI. Trimming left V 7 bases short and J 4 bases short, with 13 bases between. The CDR3 is CASNPGSSYGYTF. As DNA, the CDR3 is TGTGCCAGCAATCCAGGGAGTTCCTATGGCTACACCTTC. The full variable domain, in which reference TRBV2 and TRBJ1-2 provide the parts outside the CDR3, is EPEVTQTPSHQVTQMGQEVILRCVPISNHLYFYWYRQILGQKVEFLVSFYNNEISEKSEIFDDQFSVERPDGSNFTLKIRSTKLEDSAMYFCASNPGSSYGYTFGSGTRLTVV.

The chain carries TRBV11-2 and TRBJ2-6; D gene ambiguous. The V and J ends lost 6 bases and 0 bases respectively, with 15 bases between them. Germline V lookup: CDR1 SGHAT, CDR2 FQNNGV. The CDR3 length is 17 residues. In DNA, the CDR3 is TGTGCCAGCAGACACAATAACCTCCGCTCTGGGGCCAACGTCCTGACTTTC. It translates to CASRHNNLRSGANVLTF.

This sequence joins TRBV6-6 and TRBJ2-1, with unresolved D. There are 14 residues in the CDR3. Germline assignment: CDR1 MNHNY and CDR2 SVGAGI (reference sequence). V was cut by 2 bases and J by 5 bases, with 10 bases left in between. This CDR3 is CASSYQKGDNEQFF. The CDR3 DNA sequence: TGTGCCAGCAGTTACCAGAAGGGTGACAATGAGCAGTTCTTC.

Only a few counts were recorded for this clone. The V gene is TRBV19, the J gene TRBJ2-7, with D possibly matching TRBD1 (6 bases). The CDR3 consists of 15 residues. The germline V gene has CDR1 LNHDA and CDR2 SQIVND (reference sequence). V was shortened by 3 bases and J by 1 base, with 13 bases between the two germline ends. CDR3 nucleotides: TGTGCCAGTAGTATTCAGGACAGATCTTCCTACGAGCAGTACTTC. Its translation is CASSIQDRSSYEQYF.

The gene calls are TRBV5-5 and TRBJ2-7, with D perhaps matching TRBD1 (6 bases). Germline CDR1 is SGHKS and CDR2 is YYEKEE (reference sequence). This CDR3 has 14 amino acids. The V end lost 3 bases, the J end lost 6 bases, and 16 bases lay between the germline ends. The CDR3, as DNA: TGTGCCAGCAGCTCCGGACTGGGGGCGGGCGAGCAGTACTTC. It encodes CASSSGLGAGEQYF. The complete variable domain, with remaining parts taken from reference TRBV5-5 and TRBJ2-7, reads DAGVTQSPTHLIKTRGQQVTLRCSPISGHKSVSWYQQVLGQGPQFIFQYYEKEERGRGNFPDRFSARQFPNYSSELNVNALLLGDSALYLCASSSGLGAGEQYFGPGTRLTVT.

The V call is TRBV9, the J call TRBJ1-2; the D gene is possibly TRBD1 (6 bases). Germline V gives CDR1 SGDLS, CDR2 YYNGEE. V lost 3 bases to trimming and J lost 1 base, with 10 bases between them. The length of the CDR3 is 14 residues. CDR3 coding DNA: TGTGCCAGCAGCGGAGAGGGGGTTAACTATGGCTACACCTTC. It codes for CASSGEGVNYGYTF.

The chain joins TRBV7-8 to TRBJ2-1; 9 bases line up with TRBD2. The CDR3 consists of 16 residues. The germline gives CDR1 SGHVS, CDR2 FQNEAQ. V shed 5 bases and J 3 bases; nucleotides not matched to a gene: 8. This CDR3 is CASSPGLASYYNEQFF. CDR3 in DNA: TGTGCCAGCAGCCCAGGACTAGCGAGTTACTACAATGAGCAGTTCTTC.

This clone appeared a single time. The chain has TRBV5-1 and TRBJ2-7; 10 bases match TRBD1. The germline V gene has CDR1 SGHRS and CDR2 YFSETQ. CDR3 length: 15 residues. Germline trimming cut 2 bases from V and 3 bases from J; bases unmatched to any gene: 5. CDR3 region: CASSLGQGENYEQYF. In DNA, the CDR3 is TGCGCCAGCAGCTTAGGACAGGGGGAAAACTACGAGCAGTACTTC.

This chain joins TRBV5-1 and TRBJ1-5, with 10 bases identical to TRBD1. CDR1 is SGHRS, CDR2 YFSETQ, per germline. CDR3 length: 15 residues. J lost 3 bases, V lost 3 bases, and 3 bases had no gene match. CDR3 sequence (DNA): TGCGCCAGCAGCTCCGGGACAGGGGTCAATCAGCCCCAGCATTTT. As protein: CASSSGTGVNQPQHF.

This clone is large. Additional DNA sequences in this sample encode the identical CDR3. V usage is TRBV28 and J usage is TRBJ2-7; possible D gene TRBD2, 5 bases. CDR1 and CDR2 from the germline V gene are MDHEN and SYDVKM. The ends were cut back, 1 base at V and 3 bases at J, with 16 bases in the middle. The CDR3 covers 16 residues. CDR3: CASSLFTSRGYYEQYF. In DNA, the CDR3 is TGTGCCAGCAGTTTATTCACATCACGCGGGTACTACGAGCAGTACTTC.

This clone was recorded once. V is TRBV5-1 and J is TRBJ2-3; 8 bases align to TRBD1. Germline V gene lookup returns CDR1 SGHRS and CDR2 YFSETQ. The J segment lost 6 bases and the V segment lost 4 bases, leaving 10 bases of the junction unmatched. This CDR3 has 15 residues. DNA of the CDR3: TGCGCCAGCAGCCTCGGATCAGGGGGCGTCGATACGCAGTATTTT. Amino acids: CASSLGSGGVDTQYF.

In its sample, this clone is medium-sized. The V and J genes are TRBV18 and TRBJ1-2; 9 bases match TRBD1. Trimming removed 2 bases from V and 4 bases from J; junction bases left unmatched: 8. CDR1 and CDR2 from the germline V gene are KGHSH and LQKENI. This CDR3 comprises 16 residues. The CDR3 spells CASSPETGGEGYGYTF. CDR3 coding DNA: TGTGCCAGCTCACCAGAGACAGGGGGGGAAGGCTATGGCTACACCTTC.

This sequence joins TRBV5-4 and TRBJ2-7; 8 bases match TRBD2. The CDR3 runs 14 residues. Germline V gives CDR1 SGHNT, CDR2 YYREEE (reference sequence). The ends lost 4 bases at V and 7 bases at J; junction bases unmatched: 10. DNA of the CDR3: TGTGCCAGCAGCCAAGCTAGTAGCGGGGTTGAGCAGTACTTC. It yields the protein CASSQASSGVEQYF. The whole variable domain, filled in from reference TRBV5-4 and TRBJ2-7, reads ETGVTQSPTHLIKTRGQQVTLRCSSQSGHNTVSWYQQALGQGPQFIFQYYREEENGRGNFPPRFSGLQFPNYSSELNVNALELDDSALYLCASSQASSGVEQYFGPGTRLTVT.

The rearrangement links TRBV19 to TRBJ1-2, with 8 bases fitting TRBD1. The V gene end was trimmed by 5 bases and the J gene end by 4 bases; junction bases not matched to a gene: 9. There are 15 residues in the CDR3. Germline V gives CDR1 LNHDA, CDR2 SQIVND (reference sequence). CDR3 region: CASSPRGQGGYGYTF. In DNA form, the CDR3 reads TGTGCCAGTAGTCCCAGAGGACAGGGAGGCTATGGCTACACCTTC.